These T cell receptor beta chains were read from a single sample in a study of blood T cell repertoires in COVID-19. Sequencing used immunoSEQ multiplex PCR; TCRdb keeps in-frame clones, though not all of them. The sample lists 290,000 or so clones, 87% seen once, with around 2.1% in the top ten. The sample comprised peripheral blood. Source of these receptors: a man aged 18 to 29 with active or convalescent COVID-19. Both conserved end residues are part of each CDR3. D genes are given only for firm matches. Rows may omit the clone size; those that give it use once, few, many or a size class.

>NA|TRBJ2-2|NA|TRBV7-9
CASSFRRETGELFF
TGTGCCAGCAGCTTCCGTCGGGAGACCGGGGAGCTGTTTTTT
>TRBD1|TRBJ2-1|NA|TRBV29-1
CSVGTGVYNEQFF
TGCAGCGTTGGGACAGGGGTATACAATGAGCAGTTCTTC
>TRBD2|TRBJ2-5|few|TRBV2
CASSRSGGGTQYF
TGTGCCAGCAGTAGGAGCGGGGGTGGGACCCAGTACTTC
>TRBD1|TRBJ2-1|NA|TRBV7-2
CASSSRSGTGGVTGEFF
TGTGCCAGCAGCTCCAGATCCGGGACAGGGGGCGTCACGGGGGAGTTCTTC
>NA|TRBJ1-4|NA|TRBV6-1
CASSGIIKTATNEKLFF
TGTGCCAGCAGTGGAATAATAAAAACAGCAACTAATGAAAAACTGTTTTTT
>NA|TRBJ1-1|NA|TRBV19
CASSIGSIEAFF
TGTGCCAGTAGTATAGGGAGTATTGAAGCTTTCTTT
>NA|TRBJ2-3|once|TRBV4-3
CASSQGGGPTDTQYF
TGCGCCAGCAGCCAAGGCGGCGGCCCCACAGATACGCAGTATTTT
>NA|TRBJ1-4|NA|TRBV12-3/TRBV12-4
CASSLAGEKLFF
TGTGCCAGCAGTTTGGCGGGGGAAAAACTGTTTTTT
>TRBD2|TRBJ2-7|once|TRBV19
CASGGASGSYEQYF
TGTGCCAGCGGGGGGGCTAGCGGATCCTACGAGCAGTACTTC
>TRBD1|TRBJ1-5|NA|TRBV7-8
CASSLQGAGGQPQHF
TGTGCCAGCAGCTTGCAGGGGGCGGGGGGGCAGCCCCAGCATTTT
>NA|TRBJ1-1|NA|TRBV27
CASSLYGSRAFF
TGTGCCAGCAGTTTATACGGGTCCAGAGCTTTCTTT
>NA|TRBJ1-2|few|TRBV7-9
CASSLDLGFGGYTF
TGTGCCAGCAGCTTAGATCTCGGGTTTGGTGGCTACACCTTC
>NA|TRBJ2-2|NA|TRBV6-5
CASSYSLATGELFF
TGTGCCAGCAGTTACTCCCTAGCTACCGGGGAGCTGTTTTTT
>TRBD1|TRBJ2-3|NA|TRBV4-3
CASSQDFHRGADTQYF
TGCGCCAGCAGCCAAGATTTTCACAGGGGGGCAGATACGCAGTATTTT
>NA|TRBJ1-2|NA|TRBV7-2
CASSSDRGYGYTF
TGTGCCAGCAGCTCGGACAGAGGATATGGCTACACCTTC
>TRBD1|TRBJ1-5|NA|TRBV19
CASSARTGGYSNQPQHF
TGTGCCAGTAGTGCCCGGACAGGGGGCTATAGCAATCAGCCCCAGCATTTT
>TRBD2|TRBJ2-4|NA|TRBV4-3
CASSQSGGAKNIQYF
TGCGCCAGCAGCCAATCGGGGGGGGCCAAAAACATTCAGTACTTC
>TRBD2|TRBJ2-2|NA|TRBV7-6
CASSLLLAGGAPGTGELFF
TGTGCCAGCAGCTTACTTCTAGCGGGGGGGGCCCCGGGCACCGGGGAGCTGTTTTTT
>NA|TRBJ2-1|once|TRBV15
CATNQGGAHEQFF
TGTGCCACCAACCAGGGGGGCGCCCATGAGCAGTTCTTC
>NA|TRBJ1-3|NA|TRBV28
CASSFRGSGNTIYF
TGTGCCAGCAGTTTCCGCGGCTCTGGAAACACCATATATTTT
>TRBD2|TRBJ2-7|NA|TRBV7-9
CASSLGLAEIYEQYF
TGTGCCAGCAGCTTAGGACTAGCGGAGATCTACGAGCAGTACTTC
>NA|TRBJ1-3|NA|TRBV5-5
CASSFLSGNTIYF
TGTGCCAGCAGCTTTCTCTCTGGAAACACCATATATTTT
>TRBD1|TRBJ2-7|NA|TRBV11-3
CASSSMTGPTPYEQYF
TGTGCCAGCAGCTCAATGACAGGGCCTACCCCCTACGAGCAGTACTTC
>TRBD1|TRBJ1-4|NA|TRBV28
CASRTTGGNEKLFF
TGTGCCAGCAGGACGACAGGGGGTAATGAAAAACTGTTTTTT
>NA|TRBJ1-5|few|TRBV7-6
CASSPPGQPQHF
TGTGCCAGCAGCCCCCCCGGTCAGCCCCAGCATTTT
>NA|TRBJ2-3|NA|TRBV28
CASSWGGGGDTQYF
TGTGCCAGCAGTTGGGGGGGCGGAGGAGATACGCAGTATTTT
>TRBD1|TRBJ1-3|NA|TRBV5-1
CASSLQGAHSGNTIYF
TGCGCCAGCAGCTTACAGGGGGCCCACTCTGGAAACACCATATATTTT
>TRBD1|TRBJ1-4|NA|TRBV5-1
CASSLYQGAEEKLFF
TGCGCCAGCAGCTTGTACCAGGGGGCGGAAGAAAAACTGTTTTTT
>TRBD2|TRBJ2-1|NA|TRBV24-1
CATSDIHLGGVNEQFF
TGTGCCACCAGTGACATCCACCTGGGGGGGGTGAATGAGCAGTTCTTC
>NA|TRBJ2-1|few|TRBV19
CASSIRANEQFF
TGTGCCAGTAGTATAAGAGCAAATGAGCAGTTCTTC
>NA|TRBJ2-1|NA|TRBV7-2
CASSPSIAPYNEQFF
TGTGCCAGCAGCCCATCCATAGCGCCTTACAATGAGCAGTTCTTC
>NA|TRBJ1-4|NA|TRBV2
CASSRHTQGEKLFF
TGTGCCAGCAGCCGACATACTCAGGGGGAAAAACTGTTTTTT
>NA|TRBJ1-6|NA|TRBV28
CASSLGGSANSPLHF
TGTGCCAGCAGTTTAGGCGGCAGCGCAAATTCACCCCTCCACTTT
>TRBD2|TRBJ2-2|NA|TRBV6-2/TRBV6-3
CASSYSERGGRNTGELFF
TGTGCCAGCAGTTATTCCGAGCGGGGGGGGAGGAACACCGGGGAGCTGTTTTTT
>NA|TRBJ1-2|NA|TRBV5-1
CASSLGTEDYGYTF
TGCGCCAGCAGCTTGGGGACAGAGGACTATGGCTACACCTTC
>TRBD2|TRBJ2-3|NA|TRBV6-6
CASSPGGASGRITDTQYF
TGTGCCAGCAGTCCGGGCGGAGCTAGCGGGAGAATTACAGATACGCAGTATTTT
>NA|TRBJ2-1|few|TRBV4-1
CASSQDGLEQFF
TGCGCCAGCAGCCAAGACGGTCTAGAGCAGTTCTTC
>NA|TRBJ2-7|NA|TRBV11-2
CASSRGERLVFYEQYF
TGTGCCAGCAGCCGAGGGGAGAGACTAGTTTTCTACGAGCAGTACTTC
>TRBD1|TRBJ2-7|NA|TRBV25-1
CASSGTGAQSSSYEQYF
TGTGCCAGCAGTGGTACAGGGGCCCAATCAAGCTCCTACGAGCAGTACTTC
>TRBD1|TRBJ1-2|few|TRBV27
CASSLVTGRGYTF
TGTGCCAGCAGTTTGGTGACAGGGAGAGGCTACACCTTC
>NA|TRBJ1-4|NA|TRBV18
CASSPLPGGANEKLFF
TGTGCCAGCTCGCCCCTCCCGGGTGGAGCTAATGAAAAACTGTTTTTT
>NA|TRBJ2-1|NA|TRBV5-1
CASSFLQQSYNEQFF
TGCGCCAGCAGTTTCTTACAGCAATCCTACAATGAGCAGTTCTTC
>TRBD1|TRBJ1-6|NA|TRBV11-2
CASSRDRVAVLHF
TGTGCCAGCAGCCGGGACAGGGTTGCAGTCCTCCACTTT
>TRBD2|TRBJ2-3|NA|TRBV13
CASKPLAGGPATQYF
TGTGCCAGCAAACCACTAGCGGGGGGGCCGGCTACGCAGTATTTT
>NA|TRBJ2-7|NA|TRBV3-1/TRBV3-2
CASSLLGGKVYEQYF
TGTGCCAGCAGCCTACTGGGGGGAAAGGTTTACGAGCAGTACTTC
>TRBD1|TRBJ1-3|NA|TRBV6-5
CASSHGTGGNTIYF
TGTGCCAGCAGTCACGGGACAGGTGGAAACACCATATATTTT